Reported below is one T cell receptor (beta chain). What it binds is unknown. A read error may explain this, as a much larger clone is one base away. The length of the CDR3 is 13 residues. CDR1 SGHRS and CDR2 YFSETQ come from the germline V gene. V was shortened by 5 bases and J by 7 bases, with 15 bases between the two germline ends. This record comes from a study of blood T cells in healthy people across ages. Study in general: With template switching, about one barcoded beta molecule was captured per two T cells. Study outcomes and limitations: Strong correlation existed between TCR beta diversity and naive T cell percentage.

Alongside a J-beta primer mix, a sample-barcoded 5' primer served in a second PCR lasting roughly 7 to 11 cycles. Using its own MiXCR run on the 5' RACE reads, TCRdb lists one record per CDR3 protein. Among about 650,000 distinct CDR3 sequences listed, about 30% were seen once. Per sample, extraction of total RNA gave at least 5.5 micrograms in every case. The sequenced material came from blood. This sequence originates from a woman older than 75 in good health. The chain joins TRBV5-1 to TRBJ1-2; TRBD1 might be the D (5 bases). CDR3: CASRPAGLGGYTF. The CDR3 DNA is TGCGCCAGCAGGCCAGCAGGGTTGGGTGGCTACACCTTC.